These 13 T cell receptor beta chains originate from one sample sequenced in a study of cytomegalovirus exposure and HLA in healthy donors. The PCR was carried out with 60 Vbeta primers and 13 Jbeta primers. TCRdb's copy holds only in-frame clones and misses some; the assay was immunoSEQ multiplex PCR. The sample records 95,000 to 110,000 clones, 79% being singletons. Sequenced input: PBMCs. The receptors come from a man aged 45-65 years in good health and CMV-seropositive.

The genes are TRBV9 and TRBJ2-3, with 8 bases fitting TRBD2. This CDR3 is built from 16 residues. Germline V gene data show CDR1 as SGDLS and CDR2 as YYNGEE. The V and J ends lost 4 bases and 4 bases, in that order; junction bases with no gene match: 11. CDR3 in amino acids: CASSPLGAGAPDTQYF. CDR3 nucleotides: TGTGCCAGCAGCCCTCTCGGAGCGGGAGCCCCAGATACGCAGTATTTT.

V gene TRBV6-4 combines with J gene TRBJ2-3; D is uncertain. V was trimmed by 0 bases and J by 5 bases, leaving 12 bases between them. This CDR3 is built from 15 residues. CDR1 and CDR2 from the germline V gene are MRHNA and SNTAGT. DNA for the CDR3: TGTGCCAGCAGTGACTCTGGTGACTTTGGAGATACGCAGTATTTT. Translation: CASSDSGDFGDTQYF.

The V and J genes are TRBV5-1 and TRBJ1-3, with D perhaps matching TRBD1 (5 bases). Germline CDR1 is SGHRS and CDR2 is YFSETQ. This CDR3 spans 16 amino acids. V was cut by 0 bases and J by 0 bases, with 10 bases left in between. The CDR3 here is CASSLAGSGSGNTIYF. The CDR3 bases are TGCGCCAGCAGCTTGGCAGGGTCGGGCTCTGGAAACACCATATATTTT.

This sequence joins TRBV5-1 and TRBJ2-5; a possible D gene is TRBD2 (6 bases). Germline CDR1 and CDR2: SGHRS and YFSETQ. Trimming shortened V by 0 bases and J by 1 base, and 10 bases separated the two germline ends. This CDR3 is built from 15 residues. The CDR3 here is CASSLVGGTQETQYF. The DNA for the CDR3 is TGCGCCAGCAGCTTGGTCGGGGGTACCCAAGAGACCCAGTACTTC.

The chain couples TRBV5-1 to TRBJ2-3; TRBD1 aligns across 7 bases. J was trimmed by 4 bases and V by 4 bases; bases with no gene match: 6. The CDR3 extends over 14 amino acids. The V gene's germline CDR1 is SGHRS and CDR2 YFSETQ. The CDR3 DNA is TGCGCCAGCAGCAAAAGACAGGGACCAGATACGCAGTATTTT. The encoded protein is CASSKRQGPDTQYF.

The V and J genes are TRBV18 and TRBJ2-7, with a possible D match to TRBD1 (6 bases). The CDR3 has 15 residues. From germline, CDR1 is KGHSH and CDR2 LQKENI. The germline V and J ends were trimmed by 6 bases and 5 bases, with 20 bases remaining between them. CDR3 DNA sequence: TGTGCCAGCTCTCTCTCTGCAGGGGCAGTTAACGAGCAGTACTTC. Protein sequence: CASSLSAGAVNEQYF.

The rearrangement links TRBV9 to TRBJ2-5, with TRBD2 matching 14 bases. The V gene's germline CDR1 is SGDLS and CDR2 YYNGEE. V gave up 3 bases and J gave up 5 bases; unmatched junction bases: 3. This CDR3 comprises 15 residues. The DNA of the CDR3 is TGTGCCAGCAGCGACGGACTAGCGGGAGGTGAGACCCAGTACTTC. Translating it yields CASSDGLAGGETQYF. Full variable domain (outside the CDR3, taken from reference TRBV9 and TRBJ2-5): DSGVTQTPKHLITATGQRVTLRCSPRSGDLSVYWYQQSLDQGLQFLIQYYNGEERAKGNILERFSAQQFPDLHSELNLSSLELGDSALYFCASSDGLAGGETQYFGPGTRLLVL.

This chain connects TRBV5-4 to TRBJ2-1, with TRBD2 matching 10 bases. Trimming removed 1 base from V and 5 bases from J; junction bases left unmatched: 0. The CDR3 runs to 14 residues. The germline CDR1 and CDR2 sequences are SGHNT and YYREEE (reference sequence). The CDR3, as DNA: TGTGCCAGCAGCTTGACTAGCGGGAACAATGAGCAGTTCTTC. Translating it yields CASSLTSGNNEQFF.

Points on this clone: The junction shows a germline mismatch at one end, possibly a read error. This sequence joins TRBV7-9 and TRBJ2-1, with TRBD2 matching over 11 bases. Germline V CDR1 and CDR2: SEHNR, FQNEAQ (reference sequence). The CDR3 is made up of 15 amino acids. CDR3 amino acids: CSSSPRVAGGVEQFF. In nucleotides, the CDR3 is TGTTCCAGCAGCCCCCGGGTAGCGGGAGGGGTTGAGCAGTTCTTC.

CDR3 protein: CASSLGRREGDTQYF. CDR3 nucleotide sequence: TGCGCCAGCAGCTTGGGCCGCAGAGAGGGAGATACGCAGTATTTT. The chain recombines TRBV5-1 with TRBJ2-3, with a weak D call TRBD2 (5 bases). The CDR3 is 15 residues long. V was pared by 0 bases and J by 5 bases, with 13 bases between. Germline V lookup: CDR1 SGHRS, CDR2 YFSETQ.

The genes are TRBV7-9 and TRBJ1-1; D is undetermined. In germline, CDR1 is SEHNR, CDR2 FQNEAQ (reference sequence). The V end was cut by 4 bases, the J end by 1 base, with 7 bases between. The CDR3 contains 13 residues. This CDR3 is CASSSTQNTEAFF. The CDR3 DNA sequence: TGTGCCAGCAGCTCAACTCAGAACACTGAAGCTTTCTTT.

This chain connects TRBV6-1 to TRBJ2-6, with D unresolved. This CDR3 has 15 residues. V was trimmed by 6 bases and J by 0 bases, leaving 9 bases between them. Germline CDR1 MNHNS, CDR2 SASEGT. CDR3 residues: CASRRGFSGANVLTF. Written as DNA, the CDR3 is TGTGCCAGCAGACGAGGATTCTCTGGGGCCAACGTCCTGACTTTC.

This rearrangement joins TRBV28 to TRBJ2-3; 9 bases align to TRBD2. V dropped 4 bases and J dropped 3; count of bases not matched to a gene: 5. This CDR3 has 15 residues. CDR1 and CDR2 (germline): MDHEN, SYDVKM. CDR3 in DNA: TGTGCCAGCAGTTCTAGCGGGAAGGTTACAGATACGCAGTATTTT. It specifies CASSSSGKVTDTQYF.